This T cell receptor (beta chain) is drawn from a study of cytomegalovirus exposure and HLA in healthy donors. This CDR3 comprises 14 residues. V lost 3 bases, J lost 3 bases, and 10 bases lay in between. In germline, CDR1 is SGHNT, CDR2 YYREEE (reference sequence). The PCR ran on 60 Vbeta and 13 Jbeta primers. The method was immunoSEQ multiplex PCR; TCRdb's version includes in-frame clones alone and lacks a portion of them. The table has approximately 280,000 clones, 80% to 90% seen once; the top ten hold roughly 4%. This clone appeared a single time. The sequence was collected from a man in his forties or fifties in good health and CMV-seropositive. The sample was PBMCs. The V gene is TRBV5-4, the J gene TRBJ2-1, with D maybe TRBD2 (6 bases). The CDR3 nucleotides are TGTGCCAGCAGCTGGGACTCGCACTACAATGAGCAGTTCTTC. Translating gives CASSWDSHYNEQFF.